These 24 T cell receptor beta chains were sequenced from one sample in a study of blood T cells in healthy people across ages. The authors ran a second PCR of roughly 6 to 12 cycles using a sample-barcoded 5' primer and a J-beta primer mix. Using its own MiXCR run on the 5' RACE reads, TCRdb lists one record per CDR3 protein. Here the sample spans hundreds of thousands of distinct CDR3 sequences, 45% to 50% being singletons. The sample taken for sequencing was blood. These receptors were taken from a woman aged 60-75 years in good health.

This clonotype was counted ten times or more. The rearrangement uses TRBV28 and TRBJ2-7; 10 nucleotides line up with TRBD2. The CDR3 spans 14 residues. Germline loops: CDR1 MDHEN, CDR2 SYDVKM. Trimming removed 6 bases from V and 4 bases from J; junction bases left unmatched: 6. This chain's CDR3 is CASSSPSGSYEQYF. CDR3 nucleotide sequence: TGTGCCAGCAGCTCCCCTAGCGGGAGTTACGAGCAGTACTTC.

V is TRBV5-1 and J is TRBJ1-4, with a possible D match to TRBD1 (6 bases). This CDR3 has 13 amino acids. Trimming cost V 3 bases and J 7 bases, with 10 bases left between them. Germline CDR1 reads SGHRS; CDR2 reads YFSETQ. The CDR3 sequence is CASSSQGTEKLFF. The CDR3 DNA follows: TGCGCCAGCAGCTCCCAGGGGACTGAAAAACTGTTTTTT.

The V gene is TRBV6-5, the J gene TRBJ2-1; TRBD1 agrees at 12 bases. The CDR3 has 15 residues. Looked up from germline, CDR1 is MNHEY and CDR2 is SVGAGI. J lost 12 bases, V lost 5 bases, and 11 bases had no gene match. CDR3 nucleotide sequence: TGTGCCAGCAGTCCCCCGGGACAGGGGGCCACTCGGCAGTTCTTC. Translating gives CASSPPGQGATRQFF.

V gene TRBV5-6 combines with J gene TRBJ1-2; maybe TRBD1 (5 bases). The germline V gene has CDR1 SGHDT and CDR2 YYEEEE. V dropped 4 bases and J dropped 5 bases, with 15 bases sitting between them. The CDR3 spans 14 residues. This CDR3 is CASSKMTVRYGYTF. The CDR3 DNA sequence: TGTGCCAGCAGCAAGATGACAGTGAGATATGGCTACACCTTC.

The chain carries TRBV5-6 and TRBJ2-3, with D unresolved. Trimming took off 4 bases at V and 0 bases at J, with 15 bases between the two ends. CDR1 is SGHDT, CDR2 YYEEEE, per germline. The CDR3 length is 16 residues. The CDR3 DNA is TGTGCCAGCAGCCCCGGCTGGAAACCTAGCACAGATACGCAGTATTTT. Amino acids: CASSPGWKPSTDTQYF.

This clonotype was seen more than once but under ten times. J is TRBJ2-7 and V is TRBV28, with 8 bases fitting TRBD1. V lost 3 bases and J lost 3; bases outside the gene matches: 7. The CDR3 is made up of 15 amino acids. Germline-derived CDR1 and CDR2 are MDHEN and SYDVKM. The CDR3 nucleotides read TGTGCCAGCAGTTTCCCAGGGGGCGTCAGCTACGAGCAGTACTTC. This encodes CASSFPGGVSYEQYF.

This clonotype was picked up many times. The gene calls are TRBV6-5 and TRBJ2-5, with 10 bases identical to TRBD2. Per germline, CDR1 MNHEY and CDR2 SVGAGI. V lost 2 bases, J lost 4 bases, and 13 bases stayed unmatched. The CDR3 is 18 amino acids. CDR3 in amino acids: CASSYPRLAGAGVETQYF. The CDR3 DNA reads TGTGCCAGCAGTTACCCGCGGCTAGCGGGAGCAGGTGTAGAGACCCAGTACTTC.

The chain recombines TRBV20-1 with TRBJ1-3; D remains ambiguous. V lost 0 bases and J lost 0, with 6 bases in between. The CDR3 spans 14 residues. From germline, CDR1 is DFQATT and CDR2 SNEGSKA (reference sequence). The CDR3 coding sequence is TGCAGTGCTAGAGAACGTATCTCTGGAAACACCATATATTTT. Amino acids: CSARERISGNTIYF.

This chain uses TRBV9 with TRBJ2-7; a weak D match, TRBD1 (6 bases). Germline V lookup: CDR1 SGDLS, CDR2 YYNGEE. V dropped 3 bases and J dropped 5 bases, with 15 bases sitting between them. The CDR3 covers 14 residues. CDR3 amino acids: CASSGRDTPDEQYF. As DNA, the CDR3 is TGTGCCAGCAGCGGCCGGGACACACCTGACGAGCAGTACTTC. The whole variable domain, remainder taken from reference TRBV9 and TRBJ2-7, is DSGVTQTPKHLITATGQRVTLRCSPRSGDLSVYWYQQSLDQGLQFLIQYYNGEERAKGNILERFSAQQFPDLHSELNLSSLELGDSALYFCASSGRDTPDEQYFGPGTRLTVT.

Concerning this clonotype itself: At one end the junction does not follow the germline gene, possibly because of a read error. This chain joins TRBV6-2 or TRBV6-3 and TRBJ2-5, with D perhaps matching TRBD2 (5 bases). In germline, CDR1 is MNHEY, CDR2 SVGEGT. The CDR3 runs 14 residues. CDR3 in amino acids: CARRSGNRGETQYF. The CDR3 coding sequence is TGTGCCCGCAGAAGCGGCAATAGAGGAGAGACCCAGTACTTC.

This clonotype has a handful of counts. J is TRBJ2-1 and V is TRBV4-1; D is unclear. The CDR3 totals 13 residues. In germline, CDR1 is MGHRA, CDR2 YSYEKL. V gave up 3 bases and J gave up 5 bases, with 8 bases separating them. Here the CDR3 reads CASSQGRDNEQFF. The CDR3 coding sequence is TGCGCCAGCAGCCAGGGTAGGGACAATGAGCAGTTCTTC.

The V and J genes are TRBV10-3 and TRBJ2-5; D remains ambiguous. Trimming took 0 bases from V and 0 from J, leaving 8 bases between them. The CDR3 length is 15 residues. Germline CDR1 ENHRY, CDR2 SYGVKD. This CDR3 reads CAISESKGYQETQYF. The DNA of the CDR3 is TGTGCCATCAGTGAGTCGAAGGGCTACCAAGAGACCCAGTACTTC.

With regard to this clonotype: A read error may account for a junction end that differs from germline. The chain combines TRBV9 with TRBJ1-2; no clear D gene. This CDR3 has 14 residues. Germline-derived CDR1 and CDR2 are SGDLS and YYNGEE. The CDR3 bases are TGTGCCAGCAGCCCGGAGTTTGTTAACTGTGGCTACACCTTC. Protein product: CASSPEFVNCGYTF.

This clonotype was detected only a few times. V and J are TRBV20-1 and TRBJ2-5; 9 nucleotides match TRBD2. Per germline, CDR1 DFQATT and CDR2 SNEGSKA (reference sequence). Trimming cost V 1 base and J 4 bases; bases outside gene matches: 10. The CDR3 has 16 residues. The CDR3 region has the DNA TGCAGTGCTAGAGCATTTAGCGGGAGCCCCTCAGAGACCCAGTACTTC. Amino acid sequence: CSARAFSGSPSETQYF.

There are a few counts of this clonotype. The rearrangement joins TRBV10-3 to TRBJ2-5, with a possible D match to TRBD1 (5 bases). The DNA end is more similar to TRBJ2-7, so the J call may be wrong. Looked up from germline, CDR1 is ENHRY and CDR2 is SYGVKD. This CDR3 comprises 12 residues. CDR3 DNA sequence: TGTGCCATCAGTGACGTGGGGCGCGAGCAGTACTTC. This gives the protein CAISDVGREQYF.

The V call is TRBV6-6, the J call TRBJ2-7; either TRBD1 or TRBD2 may fit D (5 bases each). This CDR3 spans 15 amino acids. Trimming pared 2 bases from V and 2 bases from J, leaving 13 bases between. CDR1 MNHNY and CDR2 SVGAGI come from the germline V gene (reference sequence). This CDR3 is CASSYERGRTYEQYF. DNA of the CDR3: TGTGCCAGCAGTTACGAGAGGGGCCGTACCTACGAGCAGTACTTC.

In this sample, this clonotype turned up a few times. The rearrangement links TRBV29-1 to TRBJ2-3, with 7 positions matching TRBD1. CDR1 and CDR2 from the germline V gene are SQVTM and ANQGSEA. The CDR3 covers 13 residues. The V gene end was trimmed by 7 bases and the J gene end by 1 base; junction bases not matched to a gene: 5. CDR3 residues: CSERDSGTDTQYF. In DNA form, the CDR3 reads TGCAGCGAACGGGACAGCGGCACAGATACGCAGTATTTT.

This chain joins TRBV4-2 and TRBJ2-1; the D is unclear. Germline V CDR1 and CDR2: LGHNA, YNFKEQ. Trimming removed 0 bases from V and 12 bases from J, with 15 bases in between. The CDR3 is 14 amino acids. The CDR3 loop is CASSQERTLAGQFF. The CDR3 DNA sequence: TGTGCCAGCAGCCAAGAGCGCACGTTGGCTGGGCAGTTCTTC.

The chain joins TRBV5-1 to TRBJ2-7; D remains ambiguous. Between the trimmed V and J ends, which lost 3 bases and 3 bases, there was a span of 13 bases. This CDR3 has 14 amino acids. In germline, CDR1 is SGHRS, CDR2 YFSETQ. In nucleotides, the CDR3 is TGCGCCAGCAGCTACGAGGATCCCTACTACGAGCAGTACTTC. This encodes CASSYEDPYYEQYF.

In its sample, this clonotype was seen a few times. The gene calls are TRBV7-3 and TRBJ2-3, with D uncertain. Germline V CDR1 and CDR2: SGHTA, FQGTGA. The CDR3 runs to 14 residues. The V and J ends lost 5 bases and 9 bases respectively, with 18 bases between them. CDR3 protein: CASSVTGPRATQYF. The DNA for the CDR3 is TGTGCCAGCAGCGTGACTGGACCACGGGCCACGCAGTATTTT.

The chain recombines TRBV20-1 with TRBJ2-3; D possibly corresponds to TRBD1 (6 bases). CDR1 and CDR2 (germline): DFQATT, SNEGSKA (reference sequence). The CDR3 sequence is 16 residues long. The ends were cut back, 5 bases at V and 6 bases at J, with 24 bases in the middle. Here the CDR3 DNA reads TGCAGTGCTGAGGAGACCACAGGGAAATTAGGTGATACGCAGTATTTT. As protein: CSAEETTGKLGDTQYF.

This clonotype has only a few counts. The rearrangement joins TRBV5-5 to TRBJ1-2, with 11 bases that match TRBD1. The CDR3 has 15 amino acids. Germline lookup yields CDR1 SGHKS and CDR2 YYEKEE (reference sequence). V lost 5 bases and J lost 5; bases outside the gene matches: 8. The CDR3 sequence is CASSWTGGVGYGYTF. Here the CDR3 DNA reads TGTGCCAGCAGTTGGACAGGGGGCGTGGGATATGGCTACACCTTC.

Only a few counts were recorded for this clonotype. This chain uses TRBV6-5 with TRBJ2-1; D gene ambiguous. V was pared by 6 bases and J by 9 bases, with 12 bases between. Germline loops: CDR1 MNHEY, CDR2 SVGAGI. The CDR3 contains 12 residues. CDR3 loop: CASSQNWGEQFF. CDR3 DNA: TGTGCCAGCAGCCAAAACTGGGGTGAGCAGTTCTTC.

The chain has TRBV7-9 and TRBJ2-7; 12 bases line up with TRBD2. Trimming removed 5 bases from V and 5 bases from J; junction bases left unmatched: 13. This CDR3 is 17 amino acids long. Germline V CDR1 and CDR2: SEHNR, FQNEAQ (reference sequence). This CDR3 reads CASSKDGTSGLGDEQYF. As DNA, the CDR3 is TGTGCCAGCAGCAAAGACGGGACTAGCGGGCTCGGGGACGAGCAGTACTTC.